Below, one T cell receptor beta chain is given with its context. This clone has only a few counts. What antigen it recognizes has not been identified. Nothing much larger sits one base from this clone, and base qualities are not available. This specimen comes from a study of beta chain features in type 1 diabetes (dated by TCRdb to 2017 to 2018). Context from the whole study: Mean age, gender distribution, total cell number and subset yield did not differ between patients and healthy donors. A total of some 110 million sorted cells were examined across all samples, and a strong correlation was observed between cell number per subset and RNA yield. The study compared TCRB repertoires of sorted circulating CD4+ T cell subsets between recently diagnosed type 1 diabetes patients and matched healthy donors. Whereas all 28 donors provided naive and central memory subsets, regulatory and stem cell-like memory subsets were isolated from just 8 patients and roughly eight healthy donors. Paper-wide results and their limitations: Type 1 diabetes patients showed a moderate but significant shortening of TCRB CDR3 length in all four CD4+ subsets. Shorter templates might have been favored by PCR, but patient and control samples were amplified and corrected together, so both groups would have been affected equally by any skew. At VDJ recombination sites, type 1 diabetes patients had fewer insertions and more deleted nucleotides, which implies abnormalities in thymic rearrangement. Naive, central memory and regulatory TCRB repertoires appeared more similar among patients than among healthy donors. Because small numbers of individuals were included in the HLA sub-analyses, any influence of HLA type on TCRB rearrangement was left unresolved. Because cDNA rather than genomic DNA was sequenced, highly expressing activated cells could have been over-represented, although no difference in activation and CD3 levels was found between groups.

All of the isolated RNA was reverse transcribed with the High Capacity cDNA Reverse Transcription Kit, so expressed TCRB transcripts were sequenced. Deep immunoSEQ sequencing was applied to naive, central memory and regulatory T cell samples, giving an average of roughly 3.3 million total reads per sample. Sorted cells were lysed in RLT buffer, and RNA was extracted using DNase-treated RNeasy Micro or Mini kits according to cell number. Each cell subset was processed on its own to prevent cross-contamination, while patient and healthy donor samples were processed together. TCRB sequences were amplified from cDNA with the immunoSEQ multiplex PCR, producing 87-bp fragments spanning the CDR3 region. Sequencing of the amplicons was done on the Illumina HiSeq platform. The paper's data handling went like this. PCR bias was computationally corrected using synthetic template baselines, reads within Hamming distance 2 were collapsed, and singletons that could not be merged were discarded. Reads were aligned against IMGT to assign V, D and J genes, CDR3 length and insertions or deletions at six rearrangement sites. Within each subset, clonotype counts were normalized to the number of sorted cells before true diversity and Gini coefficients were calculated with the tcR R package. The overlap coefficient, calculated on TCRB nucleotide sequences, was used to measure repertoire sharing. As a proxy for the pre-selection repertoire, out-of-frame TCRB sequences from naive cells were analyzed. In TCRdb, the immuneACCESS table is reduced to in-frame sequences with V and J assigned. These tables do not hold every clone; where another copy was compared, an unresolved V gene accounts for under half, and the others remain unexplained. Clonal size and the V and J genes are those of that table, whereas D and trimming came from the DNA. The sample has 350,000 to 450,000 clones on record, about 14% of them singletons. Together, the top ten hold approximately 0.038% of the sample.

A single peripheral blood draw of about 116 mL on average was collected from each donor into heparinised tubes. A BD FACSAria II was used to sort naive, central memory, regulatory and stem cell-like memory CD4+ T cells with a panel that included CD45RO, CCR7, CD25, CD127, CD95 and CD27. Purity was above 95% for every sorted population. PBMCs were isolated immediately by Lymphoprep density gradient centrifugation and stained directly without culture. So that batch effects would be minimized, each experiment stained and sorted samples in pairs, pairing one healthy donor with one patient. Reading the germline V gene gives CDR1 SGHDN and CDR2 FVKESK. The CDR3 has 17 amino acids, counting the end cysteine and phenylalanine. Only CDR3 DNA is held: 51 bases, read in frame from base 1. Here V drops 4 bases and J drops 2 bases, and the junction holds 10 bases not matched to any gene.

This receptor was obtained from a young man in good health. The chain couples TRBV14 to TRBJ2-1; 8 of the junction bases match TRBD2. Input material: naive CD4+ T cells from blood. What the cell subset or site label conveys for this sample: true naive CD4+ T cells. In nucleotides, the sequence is TGTGCCAGCAGCCCACTAGGGACGGGAGGGCCCTACAATGAGCAGTTCTTC. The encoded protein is CASSPLGTGGPYNEQFF.